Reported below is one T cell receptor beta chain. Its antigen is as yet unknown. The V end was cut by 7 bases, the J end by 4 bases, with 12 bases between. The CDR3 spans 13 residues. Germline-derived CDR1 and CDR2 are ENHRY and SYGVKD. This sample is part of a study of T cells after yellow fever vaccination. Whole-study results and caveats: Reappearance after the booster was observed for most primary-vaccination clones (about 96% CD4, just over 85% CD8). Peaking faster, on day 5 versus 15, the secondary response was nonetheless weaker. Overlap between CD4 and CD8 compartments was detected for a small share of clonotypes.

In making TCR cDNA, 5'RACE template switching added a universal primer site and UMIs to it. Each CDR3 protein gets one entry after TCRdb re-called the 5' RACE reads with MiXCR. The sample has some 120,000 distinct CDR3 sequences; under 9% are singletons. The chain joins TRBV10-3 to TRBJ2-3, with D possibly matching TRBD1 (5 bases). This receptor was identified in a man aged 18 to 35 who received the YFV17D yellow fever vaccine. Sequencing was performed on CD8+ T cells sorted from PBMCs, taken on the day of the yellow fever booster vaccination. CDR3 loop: CAINEKGADTQYF. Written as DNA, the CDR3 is TGTGCCATCAATGAAAAAGGGGCAGATACGCAGTATTTT.